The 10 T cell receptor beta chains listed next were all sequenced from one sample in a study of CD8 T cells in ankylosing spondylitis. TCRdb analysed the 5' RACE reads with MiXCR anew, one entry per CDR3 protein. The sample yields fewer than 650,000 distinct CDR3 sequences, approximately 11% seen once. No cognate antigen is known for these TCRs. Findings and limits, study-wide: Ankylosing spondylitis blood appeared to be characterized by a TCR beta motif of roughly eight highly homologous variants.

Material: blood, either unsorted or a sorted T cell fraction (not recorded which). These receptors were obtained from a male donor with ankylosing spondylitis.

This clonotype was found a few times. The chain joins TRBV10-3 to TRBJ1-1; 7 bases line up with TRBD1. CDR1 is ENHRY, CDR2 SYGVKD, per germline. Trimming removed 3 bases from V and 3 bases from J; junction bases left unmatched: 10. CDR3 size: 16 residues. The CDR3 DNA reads TGTGCCATCAGTGATGACCCGACAGGGAGGTACACTGAAGCTTTCTTT. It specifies CAISDDPTGRYTEAFF.

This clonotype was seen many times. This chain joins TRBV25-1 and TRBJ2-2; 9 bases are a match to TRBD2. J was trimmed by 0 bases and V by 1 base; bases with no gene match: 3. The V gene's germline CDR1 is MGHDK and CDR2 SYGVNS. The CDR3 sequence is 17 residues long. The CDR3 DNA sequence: TGTGCCAGCAGTGAATCGAGACTAGCGGCGAACACCGGGGAGCTGTTTTTT. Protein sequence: CASSESRLAANTGELFF.

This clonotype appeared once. In DNA, the CDR3 is TGTGCCAGTAGTCCTTTCCCGGGACAGTACAATGAGCAGTTCTTC. Amino acid sequence: CASSPFPGQYNEQFF. The rearrangement uses TRBV19 and TRBJ2-1; 7 bases are shared with TRBD1. The CDR3 has 15 amino acids. Germline loops: CDR1 LNHDA, CDR2 SQIVND (reference sequence). J was trimmed by 4 bases and V by 5 bases; bases with no gene match: 8.

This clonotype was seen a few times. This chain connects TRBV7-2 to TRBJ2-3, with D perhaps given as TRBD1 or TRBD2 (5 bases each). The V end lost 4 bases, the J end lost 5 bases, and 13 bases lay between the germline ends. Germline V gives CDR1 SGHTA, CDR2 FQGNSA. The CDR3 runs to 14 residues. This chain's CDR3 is CASSWGPAGDTQYF. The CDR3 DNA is TGTGCCAGCAGCTGGGGACCAGCAGGAGATACGCAGTATTTT.

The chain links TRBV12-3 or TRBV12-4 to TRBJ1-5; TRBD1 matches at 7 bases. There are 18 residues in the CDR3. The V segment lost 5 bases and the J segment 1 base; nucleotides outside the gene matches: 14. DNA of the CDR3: TGTGCCAGCAGTCCTCCTTGGGACAGAGATAGAAGCAATCAGCCCCAGCATTTT. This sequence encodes CASSPPWDRDRSNQPQHF.

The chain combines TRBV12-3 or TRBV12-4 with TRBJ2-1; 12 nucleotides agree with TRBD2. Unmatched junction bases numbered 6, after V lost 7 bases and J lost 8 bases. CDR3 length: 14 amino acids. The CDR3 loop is CASTEGLAGHEQFF. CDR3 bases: TGTGCCAGCACCGAGGGACTAGCGGGCCATGAGCAGTTCTTC.

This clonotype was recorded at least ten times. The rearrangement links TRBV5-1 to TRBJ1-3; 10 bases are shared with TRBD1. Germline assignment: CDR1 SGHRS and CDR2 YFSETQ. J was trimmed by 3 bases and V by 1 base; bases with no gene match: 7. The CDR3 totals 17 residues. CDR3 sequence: CASSLLTGGANGNTIYF. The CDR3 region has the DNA TGCGCCAGCAGCTTGTTGACAGGGGGCGCGAATGGAAACACCATATATTTT.

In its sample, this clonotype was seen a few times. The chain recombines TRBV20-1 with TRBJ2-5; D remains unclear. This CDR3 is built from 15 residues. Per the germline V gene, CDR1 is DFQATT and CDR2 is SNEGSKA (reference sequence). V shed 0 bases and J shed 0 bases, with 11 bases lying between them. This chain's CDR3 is CSARDPAENQETQYF. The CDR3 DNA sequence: TGCAGTGCTAGAGATCCTGCGGAAAACCAAGAGACCCAGTACTTC.

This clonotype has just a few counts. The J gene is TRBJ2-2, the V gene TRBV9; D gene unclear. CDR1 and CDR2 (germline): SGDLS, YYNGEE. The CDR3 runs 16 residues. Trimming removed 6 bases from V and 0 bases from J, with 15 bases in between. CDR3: CASTSWGASNTGELFF. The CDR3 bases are TGTGCCAGCACCTCCTGGGGTGCCTCGAACACCGGGGAGCTGTTTTTT.

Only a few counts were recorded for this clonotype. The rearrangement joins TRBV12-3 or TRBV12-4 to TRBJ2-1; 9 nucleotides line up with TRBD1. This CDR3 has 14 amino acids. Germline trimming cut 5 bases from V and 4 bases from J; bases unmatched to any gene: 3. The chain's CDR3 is CASSMTGGYNEQFF. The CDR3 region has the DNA TGTGCCAGCAGTATGACAGGGGGGTACAATGAGCAGTTCTTC.